This T cell receptor beta chain was obtained from a study of T cell changes during pregnancy in multiple sclerosis (dated by TCRdb to between 2018 and 2020). Regarding the research as a whole: The study looked at changes in the T cell repertoire across pregnancy in women with multiple sclerosis.

Deletion took 7 bases off V and 0 bases off J, with a span of 3 bases between the germline ends. The germline V gene sets CDR1 to MGHDK and CDR2 to SYGVNS. The CDR3, cysteine through phenylalanine, is 12 amino acids long. Only the CDR3 part of the read is kept: 36 bases, read in frame from the first base. As regards this clone: This receptor's antigen is unknown. It has no much larger one-base neighbor in the sample; base qualities were not kept.

Library construction relied on the immunoSEQ multiplex PCR assay. TCRdb mirrors the immuneACCESS table, restricted to in-frame sequences. Some clones are absent from its copies; in checked studies, under half trace to an unresolved V gene, and the reason for the others is unknown. The sample contains about 49,000 clones, 85% to 95% of them found a single time. The ten top clones hold approximately 5.5% of the sample. Sequencing was performed on CD8+ T cells from peripheral blood mononuclear cells, taken before pregnancy. The receptor comes from a female donor with multiple sclerosis, enrolled in a pregnancy study. Recombination connected TRBV25-1 to TRBJ2-2; no D gene call is confident. The nucleotides are TGTGCCAGCACCGCGAACACCGGGGAGCTGTTTTTT. This encodes CASTANTGELFF.